This T cell receptor (beta chain) was observed in a study of cytomegalovirus exposure and HLA in healthy donors. Study-level information: Early released data comprised tens of millions of unique TCRs from HLA-typed donors.

Overall study results and limits: In most subjects, TCR beta sequences reportedly gave accurate predictions of HLA-A and HLA-B alleles. Indistinguishability led to the exclusion of some V segments, TRBV6-2 and TRBV6-3 included.

The CDR3 extends over 13 amino acids. Trimming took 3 bases from V and 6 from J; bases not matched to a gene: 5. From germline, CDR1 is GTSNPN and CDR2 SVGIG (reference sequence). Healthy bone marrow donors supplied every sample. This clone has only a few counts. Its specificity is unknown. Both 60 Vbeta primers and 13 Jbeta primers went into the PCR. Here immunoSEQ multiplex PCR was the method, and the copy in TCRdb shows in-frame clones only, minus some. In the table there are some 200,000 clones, just over 75% of which are singletons. The TCR was taken from a young man in good health and CMV-seronegative. The gene calls are TRBV30 and TRBJ2-1; 7 nucleotides align to TRBD1. Material for sequencing was PBMCs. CDR3 nucleotides: TGTGCCTGGAGGGGTGGACAGGCCAATGAGCAGTTCTTC. As protein: CAWRGGQANEQFF.